The clone carrying this TCR beta chain occurred a few times. Its antigen is as yet unknown. Autoimmune disease history or systemic immunosuppression meant exclusion. The germline V gene encodes CDR1 SGHTA and CDR2 FQGTGA. CDR3 size: 15 residues. Trimming removed 1 base at V and 7 bases at J, with 17 bases between. Produced via immunoSEQ multiplex PCR; TCRdb's table is partial and in-frame only. The table records tens of thousands of clones, around 80% of them present only once. The source of the sample is a study of OX40 agonist ivuxolimab in advanced cancers. Points from the study as a whole: Some nonresponders likewise displayed low normalized T-cell clonal expansion.

The specimen was CD4+ or CD8+ T cells sorted from blood, collected in a trial of the OX40 agonist ivuxolimab. The chain combines TRBV7-3 with TRBJ2-7; D might be TRBD2 (7 bases). This clonotype was sampled from an adult with an advanced solid tumor such as melanoma, head and neck, liver or kidney cancer. The CDR3 sequence is CASSLSGGTAREQYF. The CDR3, as DNA: TGTGCCAGCAGCTTAAGCGGGGGCACAGCCAGAGAGCAGTACTTC.